The 14 T cell receptor beta chains presented below share a single source sample, sequenced in a study of cytomegalovirus exposure and HLA in healthy donors. Amplification used 60 Vbeta primers and 13 Jbeta primers. Libraries were prepared by immunoSEQ multiplex PCR; TCRdb keeps only in-frame clonotypes and omits some of them. The data show roughly 200,000 clones, around 80% seen once. Material: PBMCs. The receptors derive from a man younger than 45 in good health and CMV-seronegative.

The chain employs TRBV11-2 and TRBJ2-3; tentative D call: TRBD1 (6 bases). This CDR3 comprises 15 residues. The germline V gene encodes CDR1 SGHAT and CDR2 FQNNGV. Deletions cut 5 bases from V and 10 bases from J, with 22 bases between. CDR3 DNA sequence: TGTGCCAGCAGCGTTGACAGGAAATACAAACTAGCGCAGTATTTT. Translating gives CASSVDRKYKLAQYF.

The chain employs TRBV6-5 and TRBJ1-2; D is undetermined. V lost 7 bases to trimming and J lost 7 bases, with 16 bases between them. This CDR3 has 13 amino acids. Germline assignment: CDR1 MNHEY and CDR2 SVGAGI. In DNA form, the CDR3 reads TGTGCCAGCAACCCCCGAGGGCTAGGTGGCTACACCTTC. It specifies CASNPRGLGGYTF.

The rearrangement links TRBV6-5 to TRBJ1-2; 9 bases agree with TRBD1. This CDR3 is 14 amino acids long. With V trimmed by 6 bases and J by 8 bases, 10 bases remained unmatched. Per germline, CDR1 MNHEY and CDR2 SVGAGI. The CDR3 loop is CASRPTGTGKGYTF. The CDR3 nucleotides are TGTGCCAGCAGACCGACTGGGACAGGGAAGGGCTACACCTTC.

This clone was seen once. This chain joins TRBV6-5 and TRBJ1-1, with TRBD1 matching over 8 bases. The V gene end was trimmed by 2 bases and the J gene end by 11 bases; junction bases not matched to a gene: 13. CDR3 length equals 15 residues. Germline lookup yields CDR1 MNHEY and CDR2 SVGAGI. Here the CDR3 reads CASSYPGQGAGGAFF. The CDR3, as DNA: TGTGCCAGCAGTTACCCCGGGCAGGGGGCGGGGGGGGCTTTCTTT.

The V gene is TRBV28, the J gene TRBJ1-1; TRBD1 aligns across 7 bases. Germline V gene data show CDR1 as MDHEN and CDR2 as SYDVKM. The CDR3 extends over 14 amino acids. The junction had 8 bases not matched to a gene; V was cut back by 8 bases and J by 2 bases. The CDR3 DNA follows: TGTGCCAGCCACCCGACAGGGCGTAACACTGAAGCTTTCTTT. Its translation is CASHPTGRNTEAFF.

The V call is TRBV19, the J call TRBJ2-3; a weak D match, TRBD1 (6 bases). Per germline, CDR1 LNHDA and CDR2 SQIVND (reference sequence). The length of the CDR3 is 13 residues. V dropped 5 bases and J dropped 5 bases, with 11 bases sitting between them. CDR3 in DNA: TGTGCCAGTAGTCAGAACAGGGTAGATACGCAGTATTTT. Its translation is CASSQNRVDTQYF.

The chain employs TRBV5-1 and TRBJ2-5; 9 bases match TRBD1. The V and J ends lost 3 bases and 1 base, in that order; junction bases with no gene match: 10. Germline lookup yields CDR1 SGHRS and CDR2 YFSETQ. The length of the CDR3 is 17 residues. The CDR3 loop is CASSSSTGGLIQETQYF. CDR3 sequence (DNA): TGCGCCAGCAGCTCCTCTACAGGGGGCCTCATCCAAGAGACCCAGTACTTC.

This clone was seen a few times. The V call is TRBV12-2, the J call TRBJ2-7; whether TRBD2, the table's D call, matches the DNA was not checked. TRBV12-2 is a listed pseudogene. The CDR3 is 13 amino acids. Written as DNA, the CDR3 is TGTGCAAGTCGCTTGCGTGGTAACTACGAGCAGTACTTC. As protein: CASRLRGNYEQYF.

This clone was found a few times. CDR3 coding DNA: TGTGCCAGCAGTTTAGGCCAGGGGGCGTCTCGTGAAGCTTTCTTT. Protein product: CASSLGQGASREAFF. V usage is TRBV27 and J usage is TRBJ1-1, with 8 bases identical to TRBD1. J lost 7 bases, V lost 2 bases, and 9 bases had no gene match. Germline V CDR1 and CDR2: MNHEY, SMNVEV (reference sequence). CDR3 size: 15 residues.

The CDR3, as DNA: TGTGCCAGCAGTTTTGGGCCAGGGGTCCCTGACGCTGAAGCTTTCTTT. This translates into CASSFGPGVPDAEAFF. The V and J genes are TRBV28 and TRBJ1-1; a weak D match, TRBD1 (6 bases). Germline values: CDR1 MDHEN, CDR2 SYDVKM. The CDR3 loop spans 16 amino acids. Trimming took off 3 bases at V and 6 bases at J, with 20 bases between the two ends.

The gene calls are TRBV7-8 and TRBJ2-1; unclear D gene. Trimming stripped 8 bases from V and 3 bases from J, with 5 bases between. CDR3 length: 11 amino acids. Germline V gives CDR1 SGHVS, CDR2 FQNEAQ. CDR3 sequence reads: CASFSYNEQFF. CDR3 sequence (DNA): TGTGCCAGCTTCAGCTACAATGAGCAGTTCTTC. The full variable domain, rest sourced from reference TRBV7-8 and TRBJ2-1, is GAGVSQSPRYKVAKRGQDVALRCDPISGHVSLFWYQQALGQGPEFLTYFQNEAQLDKSGLPSDRFFAERPEGSVSTLKIQRTQQEDSAVYLCASFSYNEQFFGPGTRLTVL.

The V gene is TRBV28, the J gene TRBJ1-2; 9 bases are shared with TRBD1. CDR1 and CDR2 (germline): MDHEN, SYDVKM. The CDR3 is made up of 14 amino acids. V dropped 10 bases and J dropped 4; count of bases not matched to a gene: 10. The CDR3 reads CATWDRAGRYGYTF. As DNA, the CDR3 is TGTGCCACCTGGGACAGGGCCGGCCGCTATGGCTACACCTTC.

The V and J genes are TRBV5-4 and TRBJ1-5; tentatively, D is TRBD1 (5 bases). CDR1 and CDR2 (germline): SGHNT, YYREEE (reference sequence). This CDR3 is built from 14 residues. V dropped 0 bases and J dropped 6 bases, with 10 bases sitting between them. CDR3 amino acids: CASSLAGKGQPQHF. The CDR3 DNA follows: TGTGCCAGCAGCTTGGCAGGGAAGGGTCAGCCCCAGCATTTT.

The CDR3 coding sequence is TGTGCCAGCATAGAGGGACACCCTAATTCACCCCTCCACTTT. Residues: CASIEGHPNSPLHF. V gene TRBV6-5 combines with J gene TRBJ1-6; D perhaps matches TRBD1 (6 bases). CDR1 and CDR2 from the germline V gene are MNHEY and SVGAGI. The CDR3 contains 14 residues. Trimming shortened V by 7 bases and J by 6 bases, and 13 bases separated the two germline ends.